This T cell receptor beta chain appears in the sequencing data of a study of read filtering for tumor transcriptome and immune sequencing. Study context: R-ISS stage counts were under 10 for I, roughly 16 for II, six or seven for III. Overall study results and limits: Sorted CD138-negative bone marrow cells were not purified T cells. RNA-seq captured clonotypes less deeply and reliably than IR-seq.

V lost 6 bases and J lost 0, with 9 bases in between. Germline V CDR1 and CDR2: MDHEN, SYDVKM. The CDR3 contains 13 residues. The library was built from 400 to 500 ng RNA with molecular barcoded adaptors for alpha/delta and beta/gamma chains. TCRdb itself ran the reads through MiXCR, one entry per CDR3 protein. The sample has roughly 130,000 distinct CDR3 sequences, roughly 13% seen once; the top ten hold 11%. This clonotype was observed many times. Its matching antigen is unknown. This chain uses TRBV28 with TRBJ2-7, with D maybe TRBD1 (5 bases). The receptor's source is a donor at least 40 years old with multiple myeloma. The specimen was a population of CD138-negative cells sorted from bone marrow. This CDR3 reads CASRDSSSYEQYF. As DNA, the CDR3 is TGTGCCAGCAGAGACAGTAGCTCCTACGAGCAGTACTTC.